Below are 9 T cell receptor beta chains sequenced from a single sample in a study of T cells in Graves' hyperthyroidism and ophthalmopathy. Using RNA transcripts as the source, TCR beta CDR3 regions were amplified. First-round RT-PCR targeting the TCR CDR3 was performed with the HTBI primer set. Each CDR3 protein is one row after TCRdb ran MiXCR on the multiplex PCR reads. This table holds about 640,000 distinct CDR3 sequences, 13% to 15% found once. The material sequenced was blood. These receptors were taken from a woman aged 50 to 60 with Graves' ophthalmopathy.

The sample holds many counts of this clonotype. The chain carries TRBV28 and TRBJ1-1; D not certain. This CDR3 is 12 amino acids long. The ends were cut back, 5 bases at V and 6 bases at J, with 10 bases in the middle. Germline V gene sequence: CDR1 MDHEN, CDR2 SYDVKM. CDR3 protein: CASSVVEPEAFF. CDR3 DNA: TGTGCCAGCAGTGTCGTGGAGCCTGAAGCTTTCTTT. Full variable domain (missing parts from reference TRBV28 and TRBJ1-1): DVKVTQSSRYLVKRTGEKVFLECVQDMDHENMFWYRQDPGLGLRLIYFSYDVKMKEKGDIPEGYSVSREKKERFSLILESASTNQTSMYLCASSVVEPEAFFGQGTRLTVV.

The chain carries TRBV6-1 and TRBJ1-5; D uncertain. The CDR3 sequence is 14 residues long. Germline V gene data show CDR1 as MNHNS and CDR2 as SASEGT. Trimming stripped 3 bases from V and 3 bases from J, with 9 bases between. DNA of the CDR3: TGTGCCAGCAGTGACAGGCTTATCAATCAGCCCCAGCATTTT. It translates to CASSDRLINQPQHF.

This clonotype occurred many times. The rearrangement uses TRBV18 and TRBJ2-7; D gene unclear. The germline V and J ends were trimmed by 6 bases and 4 bases, with 19 bases remaining between them. CDR3 length: 15 residues. CDR1 and CDR2 (germline): KGHSH, LQKENI. CDR3 residues: CASSRTPQPTYEQYF. In DNA form, the CDR3 reads TGTGCCAGCTCCCGAACTCCCCAACCAACTTACGAGCAGTACTTC.

This clonotype was seen only a few times. The V gene is TRBV14, the J gene TRBJ2-5, with TRBD1 matching 7 bases. The CDR3 sequence is 17 residues long. The germline V gene encodes CDR1 SGHDN and CDR2 FVKESK. J was trimmed by 2 bases and V by 1 base; bases with no gene match: 10. The CDR3 DNA sequence: TGTGCCAGCAGCCAAGGGGCCACGGGACAGCTACAAGAGACCCAGTACTTC. Translated: CASSQGATGQLQETQYF.

This rearrangement joins TRBV5-1 to TRBJ2-7; D is perhaps TRBD1 (6 bases). The CDR3 consists of 13 residues. Germline V gene lookup returns CDR1 SGHRS and CDR2 YFSETQ. V lost 8 bases and J 6 bases, leaving 18 bases between the germline ends. The DNA for the CDR3 is TGCGCCAGTCGGACAGAGCATCCCTCCGAGCAGTACTTC. Amino acid sequence: CASRTEHPSEQYF. Looking up the rest from reference TRBV5-1 and TRBJ2-7 gives the full variable domain: KAGVTQTPRYLIKTRGQQVTLSCSPISGHRSVSWYQQTPGQGLQFLFEYFSETQRNKGNFPGRFSGRQFSNSRSEMNVSTLELGDSALYLCASRTEHPSEQYFGPGTRLTVT.

This clonotype was counted a few times. The chain uses TRBV5-6 and TRBJ2-7, with TRBD1 identical over 7 bases. CDR3 length: 17 amino acids. The germline gives CDR1 SGHDT, CDR2 YYEEEE. With V trimmed by 1 base and J by 1 base, 11 bases remained unmatched. DNA of the CDR3: TGTGCCAGCAGCTTGACGATTAGGGGGCCGAAATCCTACGAGCAGTACTTC. Translated: CASSLTIRGPKSYEQYF.

This clonotype was seen only a few times. This chain uses TRBV5-1 with TRBJ2-1; 12 bases match TRBD1. Per germline, CDR1 SGHRS and CDR2 YFSETQ. After removal of 4 bases from V and 5 bases from J, the junction contained 16 bases not matched to a gene. CDR3 length: 19 residues. The CDR3 DNA is TGCGCCAGCAGCATAGCGATAAGAAAGGGACAGGGGGCCAACAATGAGCAGTTCTTC. Protein sequence: CASSIAIRKGQGANNEQFF. Full variable domain (remainder filled in from reference TRBV5-1 and TRBJ2-1): KAGVTQTPRYLIKTRGQQVTLSCSPISGHRSVSWYQQTPGQGLQFLFEYFSETQRNKGNFPGRFSGRQFSNSRSEMNVSTLELGDSALYLCASSIAIRKGQGANNEQFFGPGTRLTVL.

This clonotype showed up many times. This chain links TRBV5-1 with TRBJ2-2; maybe TRBD1 (6 bases). Germline V CDR1 and CDR2: SGHRS, YFSETQ. V lost 6 bases and J lost 3, with 12 bases in between. This CDR3 comprises 14 residues. Here the CDR3 reads CASIRDTHTGELFF. The CDR3 DNA reads TGCGCCAGCATCCGGGACACACACACCGGGGAGCTGTTTTTT.

This clonotype was seen at least ten times. The chain couples TRBV30 to TRBJ2-1; D call uncertain. CDR1 is GTSNPN, CDR2 SVGIG, per germline (reference sequence). There are 13 residues in the CDR3. V lost 2 bases and J 0 bases, leaving 5 bases between the germline ends. The DNA for the CDR3 is TGTGCCTGGAGTCGAAGCTCCTACAATGAGCAGTTCTTC. Amino acids: CAWSRSSYNEQFF.